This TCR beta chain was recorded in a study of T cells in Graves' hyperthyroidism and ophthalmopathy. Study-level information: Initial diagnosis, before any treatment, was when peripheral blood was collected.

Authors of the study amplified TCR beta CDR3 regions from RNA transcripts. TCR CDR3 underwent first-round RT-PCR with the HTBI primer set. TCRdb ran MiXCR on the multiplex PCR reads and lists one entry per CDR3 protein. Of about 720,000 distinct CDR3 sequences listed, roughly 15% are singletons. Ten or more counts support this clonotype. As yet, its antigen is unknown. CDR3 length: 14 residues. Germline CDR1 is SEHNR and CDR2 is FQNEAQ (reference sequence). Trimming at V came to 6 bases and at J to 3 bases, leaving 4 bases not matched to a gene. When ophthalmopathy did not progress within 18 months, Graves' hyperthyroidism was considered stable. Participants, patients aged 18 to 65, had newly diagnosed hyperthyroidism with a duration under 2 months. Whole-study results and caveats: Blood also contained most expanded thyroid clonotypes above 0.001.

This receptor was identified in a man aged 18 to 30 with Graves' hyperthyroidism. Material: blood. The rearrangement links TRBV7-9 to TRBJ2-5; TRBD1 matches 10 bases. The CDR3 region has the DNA TGTGCCAGCAGACCCGGGACAGGGGAAGAGACCCAGTACTTC. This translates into CASRPGTGEETQYF.